This T cell receptor (beta chain) is from a study of radiation and T cells in renal cell carcinoma (dated by TCRdb to between 2020 and 2021). For context, the study as a whole: Samples came from a clinical trial, in which primary renal cell carcinomas received 15 Gy stereotactic body radiation therapy followed by nephrectomy 4 weeks later. In total, 50 to 60 samples underwent TCR beta sequencing: some 26 tumors plus 27 peripheral blood samples. Across all 50 or so samples, 4,016,671 unique CDR3 nucleotide sequences encoding about 2.4 million unique CDR3 amino acid sequences were identified. Findings and caveats that apply to the study as a whole: No pretreatment tumor biopsies were available, so the baseline intratumoral presence of clonotypes could not be determined. The single-armed trial design could not address effects of radiation dose or scheduling on the TCR repertoire. Top tumor clonotypes rose in blood from baseline to 2 weeks post-radiation, then contracted by 4 weeks, suggesting transient expansion of tumor-resident clones. Dynamics of the blood repertoire were not tracked past 4 weeks after treatment.

This specimen's time point label, interpreted: blood 2 weeks post-SBRT. The treatment or condition label, as the study defines it: 15 Gy SBRT to primary tumor, nephrectomy 4 weeks later. To track tumor-enriched clonotypes, serial peripheral blood was sampled from radiation-treated patients at baseline and at 2 weeks and 4 weeks after SBRT. Every patient had renal cell carcinoma of clear cell pathology. Genomic DNA for TCR sequencing was prepared using the QIAamp DNA Blood Mini Kit (Qiagen). Only samples passing all quality control checks were included in the analyses. Unmatched junction bases come to 8, with V trimmed by 3 bases and J by 2 bases. The germline V gene supplies CDR1 SGHTS and CDR2 YDEGEE. The CDR3 starts with the cysteine, ends with the phenylalanine, and has 17 residues. Kept here is only the CDR3 DNA, which spans 51 bases and is read in frame from base 1. The immunoSEQ kit was used, according to the manufacturer's recommendations, to generate TCR beta libraries from genomic DNA. To prepare libraries, a first multiplex PCR with proprietary primers was run, followed by a second PCR that added unique barcodes, and a bead cleanup was done after each round. A positive control reaction and a negative control reaction, both provided in the kit, were run with every batch of samples. The final libraries underwent checking on an Agilent 4200 TapeStation D1000 ScreenTape, volumetric pooling, and quantification by qPCR. Sequencing ran on an Illumina NextSeq500 with a MidOutput 150-cycle cartridge, using 156 Read1 and 15 Index1 cycles with kit custom primers. The pooled library was loaded at roughly 0.96 pM, with a roughly 20% PhiX control spiked in. Per the source publication's procedure: The vendor-processed data were analyzed in R, and a clonotype was defined as all T cells that share the same CDR3 nucleotide sequence. In the clone abundance analyses, frequencies were normalized to the 10,000 most abundant clones in each sample. Public T cell clones, averaging fewer than five per sample, were removed before analysis. Tumor-enriched and baseline blood-enriched clonotypes were defined by at least a 32-fold difference in abundance between compartments. A beta-binomial differential abundance model was applied to find clonotypes that expanded or contracted between blood time points. Similarity between tumor and blood repertoires was quantified using the Baroni-Urbani and Buser coefficient, and groups were compared with two-tailed Wilcoxon tests in R. Sourced from immuneACCESS, this table was stored by TCRdb with only in-frame sequences that have V and J called. A share of the clones is absent; for the studies checked, an unresolved V gene accounts for under half, and the remainder has no known explanation. That table furnishes V, J and clone size, whereas the DNA furnished D and trimming. This sample gives around 80,000 clones in total; 82% of them show up just once. In total, the top ten clones hold approximately 6% of the sample.

About this clone: This clone's antigen is unknown. Qualities for individual bases were not recorded, and no much larger clone is one base off.

The TCR was taken from a man aged 55-75 years with renal cell carcinoma. The V and J genes are TRBV5-8 and TRBJ2-3, with TRBD2 matching 11 junction bases. The material sequenced was blood, taken from a patient whose treatment included radiotherapy and nephrectomy. This receptor carries the CDR3 CASSSPWTSGPTDTQYF. The nucleotide sequence is given as TGTGCCAGCAGCTCGCCTTGGACTAGCGGGCCCACAGATACGCAGTATTTT.